Listed below are T cell receptor beta chains from one sample, sequenced in a study of cytomegalovirus exposure and HLA in healthy donors. The assay was immunoSEQ multiplex PCR, and TCRdb's table has in-frame clones only and misses some. Here the sample spans 120,000 or so clones, under 70% being singletons. The source material was PBMCs. The origin of the receptors is a man in his late teens or twenties in good health and CMV-seronegative. Both conserved end residues are part of each CDR3. The D gene is left open where the match is weak. Clone size appears in some rows only: once, few, many, or a class for an expanded clone.

TRBV19	TRBD2	NA	TRBJ2-3	TGTGCCAGTAGTATGCTAGCGGGGGGGCGCGGAGATACGCAGTATTTT	CASSMLAGGRGDTQYF
TRBV28	NA	NA	TRBJ2-7	TGTGCCAGCAGGGGACTCCTCTACGAGCAGTACTTC	CASRGLLYEQYF
TRBV5-1	NA	NA	TRBJ1-6	TGCGCCAGCAGCAACACGGGAGACTATAATTCACCCCTCCACTTT	CASSNTGDYNSPLHF
TRBV7-9	NA	NA	TRBJ2-2	TGTGCCAGCAGCTCTAACACCGGGGAGCTGTTTTTT	CASSSNTGELFF
TRBV7-9	TRBD1	few	TRBJ2-7	TGTGCCAGCAGCCCAGGCCGACAGGGGAGTTGGTTC	CASSPGRQGSWF
TRBV9	NA	NA	TRBJ2-1	TGTGCCAGCAGCGTAGTAGGCGGCTCCAATGAGCAGTTCTTC	CASSVVGGSNEQFF
TRBV30	TRBD1	NA	TRBJ2-7	TGTGCCTGGAGTCCCCGCCGGGACAGGGGACTACGAGGGCAGTACTTC	CAWSPRRDRGLRGQYF
TRBV7-9	TRBD1	NA	TRBJ2-2	TGTGCCAGCAGCTTAGCACAGGGGGCCGGGGAGCTGTTTTTT	CASSLAQGAGELFF
TRBV27	TRBD1	NA	TRBJ1-6	TGTGCCAGCAGTTTTCGACAGGGAAATTCACCCCTCCACTTT	CASSFRQGNSPLHF
TRBV5-4	TRBD1	NA	TRBJ2-3	TGTGCCAGCAGCCTCCCGACAGGGCGAATCACAGATACGCAGTATTTT	CASSLPTGRITDTQYF
TRBV5-6	TRBD1	once	TRBJ2-7	TGTGCCAGCAGTTCCTTCAGGGGGAACTCCTACGAGCAGTACTTC	CASSSFRGNSYEQYF
TRBV19	NA	NA	TRBJ1-1	TGTGCCAGCGCCCCCCGGGGGGCGGGGGGCAGGGACACTGAAGCTTTCTTT	CASAPRGAGGRDTEAFF
TRBV5-4	TRBD1	NA	TRBJ1-2	TGTGCCAGCAGCTTCTATACAGGGGGAAGAATAAGAGGCTACACCTTC	CASSFYTGGRIRGYTF
TRBV25-1	NA	NA	TRBJ1-2	TGTGCCAGCAGTGAATCGGGCAGGGGTGGATATGGCTACACCTTC	CASSESGRGGYGYTF
TRBV29-1	TRBD1	NA	TRBJ1-1	TGCAGCGTTCAGCTACAAACAGGGGGCCCTGAAGCTTTCTTT	CSVQLQTGGPEAFF
TRBV5-4	TRBD1	NA	TRBJ2-5	TGTGCCAGCAGCGAGACCAGGGGGCGGGCGGAGACCCAGTACTTC	CASSETRGRAETQYF
TRBV19	NA	NA	TRBJ1-5	TGTGCCAGTAGTCTACCTAGAAGCAATCAGCCCCAGCATTTT	CASSLPRSNQPQHF
TRBV19	TRBD1	NA	TRBJ1-1	TGTGCCAGTAGTCGGGACAGGGCTGGGAACACTGAAGCTTTCTTT	CASSRDRAGNTEAFF
TRBV5-4	NA	NA	TRBJ2-5	TGTGCCAGCAGCTCCCCGGGTCGAGAGACCCAGTACTTC	CASSSPGRETQYF
TRBV28	TRBD2	NA	TRBJ2-5	TGTGCCAGCAGTTTCCGACTAGCGGGGGAAGAGACCCAGTACTTC	CASSFRLAGEETQYF
TRBV18	NA	NA	TRBJ2-3	TGTGCCAGCTCACCACCCGGGGTATCCCAAACTAGCACAGATACGCAGTATTTT	CASSPPGVSQTSTDTQYF
TRBV29-1	NA	NA	TRBJ1-1	TGCAGCGTGACAGCGGGGTGGGGAAACACTGAAGCTTTCTTT	CSVTAGWGNTEAFF
TRBV7-3	TRBD2	NA	TRBJ2-3	TGTGCCAGCAGCTTAAAGGGGACTAGCGGGAGGAGCACAGATACGCAGTATTTT	CASSLKGTSGRSTDTQYF
TRBV10-1	NA	once	TRBJ2-1	TGCGCCAGCAGTGAGCCTCGGGGAAGCATCAATGAGCAGTTCTTC	CASSEPRGSINEQFF
TRBV5-1	TRBD2	NA	TRBJ2-7	TGCGCCAGCAGCCTCCTAGCGGGGGGGTGCGAGCAGTACTTC	CASSLLAGGCEQYF
TRBV19	NA	few	TRBJ1-2	TGTGCCAGTAGTAAACAAACGTATGGCTACACCTTC	CASSKQTYGYTF
TRBV12-5	NA	NA	TRBJ1-2	TGTGCTAGTGGCTCGTCCAGGGGAACCAACTATGGCTACACCTTC	CASGSSRGTNYGYTF
TRBV19	NA	NA	TRBJ2-7	TGTGCCAGTAGTATGCGAGGGTTGGACGAGCAGTACTTC	CASSMRGLDEQYF
TRBV5-1	NA	NA	TRBJ2-5	TGCGCCAGCAGCGTGACTAGTGTGGAGACCCAGTACTTC	CASSVTSVETQYF
TRBV19	TRBD2	NA	TRBJ2-3	TGTGCCAGTAGTATAATAGCGGGAGTGCCAGATACGCAGTATTTT	CASSIIAGVPDTQYF
TRBV27	TRBD1	NA	TRBJ1-2	TGTGCCAGCAGTTTTTATGACAGGGGGTTGGGTGGCTACACCTTC	CASSFYDRGLGGYTF
TRBV7-8	NA	once	TRBJ1-4	TGTGCCAGCAGCTTAAGCGGCGCTAATGAAAAACTGTTTTTT	CASSLSGANEKLFF
TRBV7-9	NA	few	TRBJ1-1	TGTGCCAGCAGCTTAAAGGGAGGGTCGACTGAAGCTTTCTTT	CASSLKGGSTEAFF
TRBV5-1	TRBD1	NA	TRBJ1-2	TGCGCCAGCAGCTTAGGGATGGACAGGGCTAACTATGGCTACACCTTC	CASSLGMDRANYGYTF
TRBV6-5	NA	NA	TRBJ1-5	TGTGCCAGCAGCCTCAGGGTAGATCAGCCCCAGCATTTT	CASSLRVDQPQHF
TRBV28	TRBD1	once	TRBJ1-1	TGTGCCAGCGGCCGGACAGGGGGCTACACTGAAGCTTTCTTT	CASGRTGGYTEAFF
TRBV14	TRBD1	NA	TRBJ2-7	TGTGCCAGCGGACAGGGGCCAAGGGACGACGAGCAGTACTTC	CASGQGPRDDEQYF
TRBV28	TRBD1	NA	TRBJ1-1	TGTGCCAGCAGTTTACTACAGGGGAGTAAAGCTTTCTTT	CASSLLQGSKAFF
TRBV28	TRBD2	NA	TRBJ2-1	TGTGCCAGCAGTCCAGCAGGGACTAGGGGTAGCGATGAGCAGTTCTTC	CASSPAGTRGSDEQFF
TRBV4-2	NA	NA	TRBJ2-2	TGTGCCAGCAGCCAAGCCCCTATTGTGTCCCCCGGGGAGCTGTTTTTT	CASSQAPIVSPGELFF
TRBV9	TRBD1	NA	TRBJ1-4	TGTGCCAGCAGCTTCAAGGGGGACAGCTATGAAAAACTGTTTTTT	CASSFKGDSYEKLFF
TRBV2	NA	once	TRBJ1-1	TGTGCCAGCATCGGGGGATTACTAGGAGCTTTCTTT	CASIGGLLGAFF
TRBV28	NA	NA	TRBJ1-3	TGTGCCAGCAGTGGCTTTTCCGGAAACACCATATATTTT	CASSGFSGNTIYF
TRBV9	NA	NA	TRBJ1-5	TGTGCCAGCAGCGTAGGATCCGGGGCGGGGGGCAATCAGCCCCAGCATTTT	CASSVGSGAGGNQPQHF
TRBV6-6	NA	NA	TRBJ1-6	TGTGCCAGCAAACGGGGGACGAATTCACCCCTCCACTTT	CASKRGTNSPLHF
TRBV27	NA	NA	TRBJ1-5	TGTGCCAGCAGTCGTAACAGATATAGCAATCAGCCCCAGCATTTT	CASSRNRYSNQPQHF
TRBV7-2	NA	few	TRBJ1-4	TGTGCCAGCAGCTCACGCGGGGGAGCTAATGAAAAACTGTTTTTT	CASSSRGGANEKLFF
TRBV30	NA	few	TRBJ1-6	TGTGCCTGGAGTGTAGCCGGGGGTTCACCCCTCCACTTT	CAWSVAGGSPLHF
TRBV28	NA	few	TRBJ1-1	TGTGCCAGCAGTTTGGTAGGGGTGTACACTGAAGCTTTCTTT	CASSLVGVYTEAFF
TRBV30	NA	NA	TRBJ1-1	TGTGCCTGGAGGAGGAACACTGAAGCTTTCTTT	CAWRRNTEAFF
TRBV28	TRBD1	NA	TRBJ1-4	TGTGCCAGCAGGACAGGGGGGAGTACTAATGAAAAACTGTTTTTT	CASRTGGSTNEKLFF
TRBV6-1	TRBD1	NA	TRBJ2-7	TGTGCCAGCAGTGAAATAGGACAGGTGAACTTC	CASSEIGQVNF
TRBV28	TRBD1	NA	TRBJ1-2	TGTGCCAGCAGTTTTGTTTGGGACAGGGATAAATTAGACTATGGCTACACCTTC	CASSFVWDRDKLDYGYTF
TRBV19	NA	few	TRBJ1-5	TGTGCCAGTAGCCTATTCAGACTCAATCAGCCCCAGCATTTT	CASSLFRLNQPQHF
TRBV4-2	TRBD2	NA	TRBJ2-2	TGTGCCAGCAGCCAAGAGGAGGTAGGCGGGAGTATCACCGGGGAGCTGTTTTTT	CASSQEEVGGSITGELFF
TRBV6-5	TRBD1	NA	TRBJ1-4	TGTGCCAGCAGAGAGACAGGGGGGGAAAAACTGTTTTTT	CASRETGGEKLFF
TRBV5-1	NA	NA	TRBJ2-7	TGCGCCAGCAGGGGGTTAGGGGAAGTAGTCAGCGAGCAGTACTTC	CASRGLGEVVSEQYF
TRBV27	NA	NA	TRBJ2-1	TGTGCCAGCAGACCCCTAGATTTGGGTTTGAACAATGAGCAGTTCTTC	CASRPLDLGLNNEQFF